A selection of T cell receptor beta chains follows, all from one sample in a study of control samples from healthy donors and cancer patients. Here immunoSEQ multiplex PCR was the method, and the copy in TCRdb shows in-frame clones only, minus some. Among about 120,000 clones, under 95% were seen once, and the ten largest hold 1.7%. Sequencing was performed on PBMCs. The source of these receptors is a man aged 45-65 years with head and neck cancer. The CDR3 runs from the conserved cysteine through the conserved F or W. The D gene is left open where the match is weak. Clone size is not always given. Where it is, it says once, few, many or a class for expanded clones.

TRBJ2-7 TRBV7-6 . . CASSRYPQGKTYEQYF TGTGCCAGCAGCCGTTACCCGCAGGGGAAAACCTACGAGCAGTACTTC
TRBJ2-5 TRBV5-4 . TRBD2 CASSLGPGLGQETQYF TGTGCCAGCAGCCTAGGGCCGGGACTAGGCCAAGAGACCCAGTACTTC
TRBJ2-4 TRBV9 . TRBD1 CASSAGGSKNIQYF TGTGCCAGCAGTGCAGGGGGATCCAAAAACATTCAGTACTTC
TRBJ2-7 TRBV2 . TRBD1 CASSEPDRVSIEQYF TGTGCCAGCAGTGAACCAGACAGGGTGTCAATCGAGCAGTACTTC
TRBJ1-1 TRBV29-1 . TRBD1 CSVEVPRGRREAFF TGCAGCGTTGAAGTCCCCAGGGGGCGCAGGGAAGCTTTCTTT
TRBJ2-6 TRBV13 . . CASSRTFSGANVLTF TGTGCCAGCAGCCGGACTTTCTCTGGGGCCAACGTCCTGACTTTC
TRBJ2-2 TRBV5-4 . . CASSPRGEGAEGGELFF TGTGCCAGCAGCCCCCGCGGGGAGGGGGCTGAGGGCGGGGAGCTGTTTTTT
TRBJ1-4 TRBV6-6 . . CASSLRPATNEKLFF TGTGCCAGCAGCCTTCGGCCTGCAACTAATGAAAAACTGTTTTTT
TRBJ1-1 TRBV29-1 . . CSVEDLGIAFF TGCAGCGTTGAAGATCTGGGTATAGCTTTCTTT
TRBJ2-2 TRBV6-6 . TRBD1 CASSRPGQGRSNTGELFF TGTGCCAGCAGTCGGCCGGGACAGGGGCGCTCGAACACCGGGGAGCTGTTTTTT
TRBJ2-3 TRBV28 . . CASSTTRGTDTQYF TGTGCCAGCAGTACGACTCGGGGAACAGATACGCAGTATTTT
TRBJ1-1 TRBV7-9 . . CASSSPWTVNTEAFF TGTGCCAGCAGCTCTCCATGGACAGTGAACACTGAAGCTTTCTTT
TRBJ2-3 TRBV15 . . CATSRGAGSTDTQYF TGTGCCACCAGCAGAGGAGCAGGGAGCACAGATACGCAGTATTTT
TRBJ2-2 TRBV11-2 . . CASSLTNTGELFF TGTGCCAGCAGCTTGACTAACACCGGGGAGCTGTTTTTT
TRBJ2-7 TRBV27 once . CASSFNGRQLYEQYF TGTGCCAGCAGTTTTAACGGCCGCCAACTCTACGAGCAGTACTTC
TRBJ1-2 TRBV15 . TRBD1 CATSTQGWDYTF TGTGCCACCAGCACACAGGGGTGGGACTACACCTTC
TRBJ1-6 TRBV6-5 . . CASSQQNLNSPLHF TGTGCCAGCAGCCAACAGAACTTAAATTCACCCCTCCACTTT
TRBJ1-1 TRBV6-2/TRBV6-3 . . CASSYPPSRGNTEAFF TGTGCCAGCAGTTACCCTCCGAGCAGGGGGAACACTGAAGCTTTCTTT
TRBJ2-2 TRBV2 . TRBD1 CASELTGDTGELFF TGTGCCAGCGAACTGACAGGGGACACCGGGGAGCTGTTTTTT
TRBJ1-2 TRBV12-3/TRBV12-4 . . CASRAGNSYGYTF TGTGCCAGTCGGGCAGGGAATAGCTATGGCTACACCTTC
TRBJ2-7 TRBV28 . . CASSLQGYPYEQYF TGTGCCAGCAGTCTACAGGGATATCCTTACGAGCAGTACTTC
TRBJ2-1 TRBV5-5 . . CASSLLRGNYNEQFF TGTGCCAGCAGCTTATTGCGAGGGAACTACAATGAGCAGTTCTTC
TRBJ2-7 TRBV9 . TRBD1 CASSFRDRGNEQYF TGTGCCAGCAGCTTCCGGGACAGGGGCAACGAGCAGTACTTC
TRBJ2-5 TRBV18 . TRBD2 CASSPSGHQETQYF TGTGCCAGCTCTCCTAGCGGCCACCAAGAGACCCAGTACTTC
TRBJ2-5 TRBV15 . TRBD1 CATATGPQETQYF TGTGCCACCGCGACAGGGCCACAAGAGACCCAGTACTTC
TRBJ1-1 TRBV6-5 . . CASRSPGIEAFF TGTGCCAGCAGGTCCCCCGGGATCGAAGCTTTCTTT
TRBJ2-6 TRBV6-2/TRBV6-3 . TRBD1 CASSWDREVSSGANVLTF TGTGCCAGCAGTTGGGACAGGGAAGTTAGTTCTGGGGCCAACGTCCTGACTTTC
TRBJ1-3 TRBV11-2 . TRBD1 CASSLEATGAGNTIYF TGTGCCAGCAGCTTAGAAGCCACAGGGGCGGGAAACACCATATATTTT
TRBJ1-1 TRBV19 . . CASSSWDVVNTEAFF TGTGCCAGTAGTTCATGGGATGTGGTGAACACTGAAGCTTTCTTT
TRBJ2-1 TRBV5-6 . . CASSSLDRNEQFF TGTGCCAGCAGCTCCTTGGACAGAAATGAGCAGTTCTTC
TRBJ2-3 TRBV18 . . CASSQPGTDTQYF TGTGCCAGCTCTCAACCGGGGACAGATACGCAGTATTTT
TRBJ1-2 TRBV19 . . CASSPARGYTF TGTGCCAGTAGTCCCGCGCGGGGCTACACCTTC
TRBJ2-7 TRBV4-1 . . CASSWDRTTYEQYF TGCGCCAGCAGCTGGGACCGGACGACCTACGAGCAGTACTTC
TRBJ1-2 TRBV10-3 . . CAIGPPGEGYGYTF TGTGCCATCGGCCCTCCGGGGGAAGGCTATGGCTACACCTTC
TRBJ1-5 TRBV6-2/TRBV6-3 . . CASSGPGQSNQPQHF TGTGCCAGCAGTGGGCCGGGACAAAGCAATCAGCCCCAGCATTTT
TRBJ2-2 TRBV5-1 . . CASSLNSGELFF TGCGCCAGCAGCCTCAACTCCGGGGAGCTGTTTTTT
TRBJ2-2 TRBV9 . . CASSASGGELFF TGTGCCAGCAGCGCGTCTGGGGGGGAGCTGTTTTTT
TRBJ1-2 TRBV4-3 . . CASSPTSTGTNYGYTF TGCGCCAGCAGCCCAACTTCCACGGGGACCAACTATGGCTACACCTTC
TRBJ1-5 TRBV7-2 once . CASRKPGVDQPQHF TGTGCCAGCAGGAAACCCGGGGTAGATCAGCCCCAGCATTTT
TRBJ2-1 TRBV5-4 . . CASSSYRGAGEQFF TGTGCCAGCAGCTCCTACAGGGGAGCGGGGGAGCAGTTCTTC
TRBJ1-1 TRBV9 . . CASSVGMNTEAFF TGTGCCAGCAGCGTAGGGATGAACACTGAAGCTTTCTTT
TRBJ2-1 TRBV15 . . CATRRRLGNEQFF TGTGCCACTAGACGACGACTTGGGAATGAGCAGTTCTTC
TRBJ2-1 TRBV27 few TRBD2 CASSGGAGYNEQFF TGTGCCAGCTCCGGGGGGGCCGGCTACAATGAGCAGTTCTTC
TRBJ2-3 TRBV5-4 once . CASSRGAASTADTQYF TGTGCCAGCAGCCGAGGGGCGGCATCGACCGCAGATACGCAGTATTTT